A selection of T cell receptor beta chains follows, all from one sample in a study of blood T cell repertoires in COVID-19. Using immunoSEQ multiplex PCR, the repertoire was profiled, and TCRdb retains in-frame clones only, with some absent. The sample lists 180,000 or so clones; approximately 85% were seen once. Specimen: peripheral blood. The receptors were sampled from a man in his sixties who had recovered from COVID-19. Each CDR3 is given with its conserved first and last residue. D genes are given only for firm matches. Rows give clone size only sometimes, using once, few, many, or a class for an expanded clone.

V gene: TRBV2; CDR3 length: 15; J gene: TRBJ1-5; D gene: .; clone size: once; CDR3 DNA: TGTGCCAGCAGTGATGTCCCCCAGGGCGGTCAGCCCCAGCATTTT; CDR3 protein: CASSDVPQGGQPQHF
V gene: TRBV6-5; CDR3 length: 12; J gene: TRBJ1-3; D gene: .; clone size: .; CDR3 DNA: TGTGCCAGCAGTTCAGGTGGTAACACCATATATTTT; CDR3 protein: CASSSGGNTIYF
V gene: TRBV7-6; CDR3 length: 15; J gene: TRBJ2-5; D gene: TRBD2; clone size: .; CDR3 DNA: TGTGCCAGCAGCACGACTAGCGGGGCACAAGAGACCCAGTACTTC; CDR3 protein: CASSTTSGAQETQYF
V gene: TRBV4-2; CDR3 length: 14; J gene: TRBJ2-1; D gene: .; clone size: .; CDR3 DNA: TGTGCCAGCGAACCAGGGGAAAGGTACAATGAGCAGTTCTTC; CDR3 protein: CASEPGERYNEQFF
V gene: TRBV9; CDR3 length: 16; J gene: TRBJ2-3; D gene: TRBD2; clone size: .; CDR3 DNA: TGTGCCAGCAGCGTTGACAGCGGGGGGAGCACAGATACGCAGTATTTT; CDR3 protein: CASSVDSGGSTDTQYF
V gene: TRBV11-3; CDR3 length: 12; J gene: TRBJ2-5; D gene: .; clone size: .; CDR3 DNA: TGTGCCAGCAGCTTAGGGGCAGAGACCCAGTACTTC; CDR3 protein: CASSLGAETQYF
V gene: TRBV30; CDR3 length: 17; J gene: TRBJ2-7; D gene: TRBD1; clone size: few; CDR3 DNA: TGTGCCTGGAGTGTACACGCTGGGGGACAGGGGGTGAGGGAGCAGTACTTC; CDR3 protein: CAWSVHAGGQGVREQYF
V gene: TRBV15; CDR3 length: 12; J gene: TRBJ1-4; D gene: .; clone size: once; CDR3 DNA: TGTGCCACCAGACGGCAGCGGGAAAAACTGTTTTTT; CDR3 protein: CATRRQREKLFF
V gene: TRBV11-2; CDR3 length: 13; J gene: TRBJ1-4; D gene: TRBD1; clone size: .; CDR3 DNA: TGTGCCAGCAGCTTGGCCCCGGGACAGGGTTGTTTTTTT; CDR3 protein: CASSLAPGQGCFF
V gene: TRBV2; CDR3 length: 17; J gene: TRBJ2-3; D gene: .; clone size: few; CDR3 DNA: TGTGCCAGCAGTCTCGGGGTACCAGGGGAGTGGACAGATACGCAGTATTTT; CDR3 protein: CASSLGVPGEWTDTQYF
V gene: TRBV7-8; CDR3 length: 12; J gene: TRBJ1-4; D gene: .; clone size: .; CDR3 DNA: TGTGCCAGCAGCCCCGGTGGTGAAAAACTGTTTTTT; CDR3 protein: CASSPGGEKLFF
V gene: TRBV29-1; CDR3 length: 13; J gene: TRBJ1-1; D gene: TRBD1; clone size: .; CDR3 DNA: TGCAGCGCCAGGACAGGGGGGAACACTGAAGCTTTCTTT; CDR3 protein: CSARTGGNTEAFF
V gene: TRBV4-1; CDR3 length: 15; J gene: TRBJ2-2; D gene: TRBD1; clone size: .; CDR3 DNA: TGCGCCAGCAGCCAAGGACAGGGGGTTTTTGGGGAGCTGTTTTTT; CDR3 protein: CASSQGQGVFGELFF
V gene: TRBV12-3/TRBV12-4; CDR3 length: 13; J gene: TRBJ2-7; D gene: .; clone size: .; CDR3 DNA: TGTGCCAGCAGGGGGCAACCCTCCTACGAGCAGTACTTC; CDR3 protein: CASRGQPSYEQYF
V gene: TRBV29-1; CDR3 length: 13; J gene: TRBJ1-1; D gene: TRBD1; clone size: .; CDR3 DNA: TGCAGCGTCCGGGATAGAACAGGGGATGAAGCTTTCTTT; CDR3 protein: CSVRDRTGDEAFF
V gene: TRBV27; CDR3 length: 15; J gene: TRBJ2-2; D gene: TRBD2; clone size: .; CDR3 DNA: TGTGCCAGCAGTTTAACTAGCGCGACCACCGGGGAGCTGTTTTTT; CDR3 protein: CASSLTSATTGELFF
V gene: TRBV7-2; CDR3 length: 17; J gene: TRBJ2-1; D gene: .; clone size: .; CDR3 DNA: TGTGCCAGCAGCTTAGATTCGGCCCCGGGGGCCTACAATGAGCAGTTCTTC; CDR3 protein: CASSLDSAPGAYNEQFF
V gene: TRBV7-9; CDR3 length: 16; J gene: TRBJ1-2; D gene: .; clone size: .; CDR3 DNA: TGTGCCAGCAGCTTAGAGTTGGACCTAGGAGGCTATGGCTACACCTTC; CDR3 protein: CASSLELDLGGYGYTF
V gene: TRBV7-9; CDR3 length: 14; J gene: TRBJ1-1; D gene: .; clone size: .; CDR3 DNA: TGTGCCAGCAGCTTAGTCGGGGGAAGAACTGAAGCTTTCTTT; CDR3 protein: CASSLVGGRTEAFF
V gene: TRBV2; CDR3 length: 16; J gene: TRBJ2-1; D gene: TRBD2; clone size: .; CDR3 DNA: TGTGCCAGCAGTGAGGCGGGGGGGCTTACTTACAATGAGCAGTTCTTC; CDR3 protein: CASSEAGGLTYNEQFF
V gene: TRBV4-2; CDR3 length: 20; J gene: TRBJ2-2; D gene: TRBD2; clone size: .; CDR3 DNA: TGTGCCAGCAGCAAAAGGGGCGGCTCCGGGACTAGCGGTGACACCGGGGAGCTGTTTTTT; CDR3 protein: CASSKRGGSGTSGDTGELFF
V gene: TRBV5-1; CDR3 length: 14; J gene: TRBJ2-7; D gene: TRBD1; clone size: .; CDR3 DNA: TGCGCCAGCAGCCTTCAGGGGGCCAACTACGAGCAGTACTTC; CDR3 protein: CASSLQGANYEQYF
V gene: TRBV18; CDR3 length: 14; J gene: TRBJ1-1; D gene: .; clone size: .; CDR3 DNA: TGTGCCAGCTCACTTGCATCTTCGGGCACTGAAGCTTTCTTT; CDR3 protein: CASSLASSGTEAFF
V gene: TRBV19; CDR3 length: 16; J gene: TRBJ2-1; D gene: TRBD1; clone size: .; CDR3 DNA: TGTGCCAGTAGTATGGTTAGAGGGGGCCTCAACAATGAGCAGTTCTTC; CDR3 protein: CASSMVRGGLNNEQFF
V gene: TRBV15; CDR3 length: 15; J gene: TRBJ1-4; D gene: .; clone size: .; CDR3 DNA: TGTGCCACCAGCAGAGATCGGGGTGGAGGTGAGAAACTGTTTTTT; CDR3 protein: CATSRDRGGGEKLFF
V gene: TRBV7-9; CDR3 length: 14; J gene: TRBJ1-2; D gene: .; clone size: .; CDR3 DNA: TGTGCCAGCAGCCTGACAGTAGCAGTCTATGGCTACACCTTC; CDR3 protein: CASSLTVAVYGYTF
V gene: TRBV5-4; CDR3 length: 13; J gene: TRBJ2-5; D gene: .; clone size: .; CDR3 DNA: TGTGCCAGTAGGACACCATACCAAGAGACCCAGTACTTC; CDR3 protein: CASRTPYQETQYF
V gene: TRBV7-2; CDR3 length: 16; J gene: TRBJ2-2; D gene: .; clone size: .; CDR3 DNA: TGTGCCAGCAGCTTAGCGCGGGCCAGCGGTACCGGGGAGCTGTTTTTT; CDR3 protein: CASSLARASGTGELFF
V gene: TRBV30; CDR3 length: 13; J gene: TRBJ1-6; D gene: .; clone size: .; CDR3 DNA: TGTGCCTGGACCGGGAGTTATAATTCACCCCTCCACTTT; CDR3 protein: CAWTGSYNSPLHF
V gene: TRBV5-1; CDR3 length: 17; J gene: TRBJ2-5; D gene: TRBD2; clone size: .; CDR3 DNA: TGCGCCAGCAGCTTACAACAGAGCGGGGGGGTAGAAGAGACCCAGTACTTC; CDR3 protein: CASSLQQSGGVEETQYF
V gene: TRBV6-2/TRBV6-3; CDR3 length: 18; J gene: TRBJ2-6; D gene: TRBD1; clone size: .; CDR3 DNA: TGTGCCAGCAGTCGTCCGGGACAGTCTTTCTCTGGGGCCAACGTCCTGACTTTC; CDR3 protein: CASSRPGQSFSGANVLTF
V gene: TRBV9; CDR3 length: 15; J gene: TRBJ1-2; D gene: .; clone size: few; CDR3 DNA: TGTGCCAGCAGCGTAGAAATGGGGCAAGACTATGGCTACACCTTC; CDR3 protein: CASSVEMGQDYGYTF
V gene: TRBV7-2; CDR3 length: 16; J gene: TRBJ2-2; D gene: .; clone size: .; CDR3 DNA: TGTGCCAGCAGCGCCGACCCCACAGGGAGAACCGGGGAGCTGTTTTTT; CDR3 protein: CASSADPTGRTGELFF
V gene: TRBV19; CDR3 length: 17; J gene: TRBJ2-2; D gene: .; clone size: .; CDR3 DNA: TGTGCCAGTAGTATGGTCAGGGGAAAACCGAACACCGGGGAGCTGTTTTTT; CDR3 protein: CASSMVRGKPNTGELFF
V gene: TRBV7-9; CDR3 length: 13; J gene: TRBJ1-1; D gene: TRBD1; clone size: .; CDR3 DNA: TGTGCCAGCAGCCGACAGGGGCGGGGTGAAGCTTTCTTT; CDR3 protein: CASSRQGRGEAFF
V gene: TRBV29-1; CDR3 length: 13; J gene: TRBJ1-5; D gene: .; clone size: .; CDR3 DNA: TGCAGCGTTCAAGACAGCGCCAATCAGCCCCAGCATTTT; CDR3 protein: CSVQDSANQPQHF
V gene: TRBV5-5; CDR3 length: 15; J gene: TRBJ2-7; D gene: TRBD1; clone size: .; CDR3 DNA: TGTGCCAGCAGCTCGGCCGGGACAGGGGGCCGCGAGCAGTACTTC; CDR3 protein: CASSSAGTGGREQYF
V gene: TRBV12-3/TRBV12-4; CDR3 length: 13; J gene: TRBJ2-3; D gene: .; clone size: few; CDR3 DNA: TGTGCCAGCAGCCCTTACGGGGAAGTAGCGCAGTATTTT; CDR3 protein: CASSPYGEVAQYF
V gene: TRBV5-1; CDR3 length: 14; J gene: TRBJ2-2; D gene: TRBD1; clone size: few; CDR3 DNA: TGCGCCAGCAGTACAGGGGACCGCACCGGGGAGCTGTTTTTT; CDR3 protein: CASSTGDRTGELFF
V gene: TRBV19; CDR3 length: 14; J gene: TRBJ1-2; D gene: .; clone size: .; CDR3 DNA: TGTGCCAGTAGTATGGGAGGGGCACGGAATGGCTACACCTTC; CDR3 protein: CASSMGGARNGYTF
V gene: TRBV30; CDR3 length: 14; J gene: TRBJ1-5; D gene: .; clone size: once; CDR3 DNA: TGTGCCTGGAGTGAGGGGTATAGCAATCAGCCCCAGCATTTT; CDR3 protein: CAWSEGYSNQPQHF
V gene: TRBV21-1; CDR3 length: 18; J gene: TRBJ1-2; D gene: .; clone size: .; CDR3 DNA: TGTGCCAGCAGCCTAAAGGGCTTCGGAGGGGAGGCGAACTATGGCTACACCTTC; CDR3 protein: CASSLKGFGGEANYGYTF
V gene: TRBV18; CDR3 length: 14; J gene: TRBJ2-3; D gene: .; clone size: once; CDR3 DNA: TGTGCCAGCACTCCACGCGGGGAGACAGATACGCAGTATTTT; CDR3 protein: CASTPRGETDTQYF
V gene: TRBV7-2; CDR3 length: 16; J gene: TRBJ2-1; D gene: .; clone size: .; CDR3 DNA: TGTGCCAGCAGCTTGGGACTGGCGAGCTCCTACAATGAGCAGTTCTTC; CDR3 protein: CASSLGLASSYNEQFF
V gene: TRBV12-3/TRBV12-4; CDR3 length: 12; J gene: TRBJ2-3; D gene: .; clone size: .; CDR3 DNA: TGTGCCAGCAGTTTCGACAGGGATACGCAGTATTTT; CDR3 protein: CASSFDRDTQYF